This is a list of T cell receptor beta chains from one sample in a study of Ad26.COV2.S vaccination and SARS-CoV-2 variants. The repertoire was sequenced with immunoSEQ multiplex PCR; TCRdb's copy has only in-frame clones and lacks some. There are a few hundred thousand clones in the sample; around 86% occur only once, and 3.4% lies in the top ten. The sample was peripheral blood, taken in a trial of Ad26.COV2.S vaccine versus placebo. The receptors here all came from a person aged 18-65 years who received the Ad26.COV2.S COVID-19 vaccine or a placebo. The CDR3 runs from the conserved cysteine through the conserved F or W. The D gene is left open where the match is weak. The size of a clone is reported for some rows only, either as once, few or many, or as a class for expanded clones.

TRBJ2-1 | NA | 13 | NA | TRBV9 | TGTGCCAGCAACCTCCAGGGGGGCAATGAGCAGTTCTTC | CASNLQGGNEQFF
TRBJ1-1 | NA | 11 | NA | TRBV20-1 | TGCAGTGCTAGAGTTGCCGGGAAAGCTTTCTTT | CSARVAGKAFF
TRBJ2-3 | TRBD2 | 18 | NA | TRBV2 | TGTGCCAGCAGTGAAGGATCATCTAGCGGGGGGAGGGCAGATACGCAGTATTTT | CASSEGSSSGGRADTQYF
TRBJ2-5 | NA | 16 | NA | TRBV6-6 | TGTGCCAGCAGTTACTCGAGACCTCCCTGGAGAGAGACCCAGTACTTC | CASSYSRPPWRETQYF
TRBJ2-3 | TRBD1 | 17 | NA | TRBV5-1 | TGCGCCAGCAGCCGGAATCCGACAGGGGGGGATTGGGATACGCAGTATTTT | CASSRNPTGGDWDTQYF
TRBJ2-4 | NA | 15 | NA | TRBV7-8 | TGTGCCAGCAGCTTAGGACAGTTAGCCAAAAACATTCAGTACTTC | CASSLGQLAKNIQYF
TRBJ2-1 | NA | 15 | NA | TRBV7-6 | TGTGCCAGCAGCTTAGTATTCCAATCAATGAATGAGCAGTTCTTC | CASSLVFQSMNEQFF
TRBJ2-7 | NA | 15 | few | TRBV7-2 | TGTGCCAGCAGCTTAGAAAGTGCACTAGGTGGCTCGCAGTACTTC | CASSLESALGGSQYF
TRBJ1-2 | NA | 10 | NA | TRBV20-1 | TGCAGTGCTATGAATTATGGCTACACCTTC | CSAMNYGYTF
TRBJ1-2 | NA | 14 | NA | TRBV10-3 | TGTGCCATCAGTGAGGGTCAGGGGAACTATGGCTACACCTTC | CAISEGQGNYGYTF